The present T cell receptor (beta chain) was sequenced within a study of cytomegalovirus exposure and HLA in healthy donors. With 60 Vbeta and 13 Jbeta primers, the PCR was carried out. Generated by immunoSEQ multiplex PCR, the TCRdb table keeps only in-frame clones and is missing some. This sample's table reports about 140,000 clones. After removal of 4 bases from V and 12 bases from J, the junction contained 17 bases not matched to a gene. Per germline, CDR1 LNHDA and CDR2 SQIVND (reference sequence). This CDR3 has 16 amino acids. Material: PBMCs. The clonotype originates from a woman under 30 in good health and CMV-seronegative. The chain uses TRBV19 and TRBJ1-4; 7 bases are shared with TRBD1. The CDR3 sequence: CASSTLPGQPDVELFF. The CDR3 DNA reads TGTGCCAGTAGTACCCTACCGGGACAGCCCGATGTGGAACTGTTTTTT. The whole variable domain, remainder taken from reference TRBV19 and TRBJ1-4, is DGGITQSPKYLFRKEGQNVTLSCEQNLNHDAMYWYRQDPGQGLRLIYYSQIVNDFQKGDIAEGYSVSREKKESFPLTVTSAQKNPTAFYLCASSTLPGQPDVELFFGSGTQLSVL.